This T cell receptor beta chain was found in a study of lymphopenia after photon versus proton radiotherapy. This CDR3 contains 17 residues. Germline lookup yields CDR1 SGHKS and CDR2 YYEKEE (reference sequence). V was cut by 0 bases and J by 4 bases, with 18 bases left in between. Comments on this clone: Its antigen is unidentified.

Study-level points and caveats: Proton therapy kept repertoires fairly stable, unlike photons, which gained effector/memory cells. Survival link was tested only in deceased patients; proton benefit remains a possibility.

The table came from immunoSEQ multiplex PCR; TCRdb's copy has only in-frame clones and leaves some out. The sample contains 25,000 to 30,000 clones, 83% of which appear only once. This TCR was sampled from a woman aged 50 to 60 with pancreatic cancer. The sample here was peripheral blood, taken from a patient treated with photon-based radiotherapy. The chain uses TRBV5-5 and TRBJ2-3, with D maybe TRBD1 (6 bases). The CDR3 DNA follows: TGTGCCAGCAGCTTGGAGCTCCGGACAGCATTTGCAGATACGCAGTATTTT. Amino acid sequence: CASSLELRTAFADTQYF.